These T cell receptor beta chains were read from a single sample in a study of T cell responses to AZD1222 COVID-19 vaccine. The protocol was immunoSEQ multiplex PCR, while the TCRdb copy is restricted to in-frame clones and leaves out a portion. The data show roughly 90,000 clones, approximately 83% seen once. The specimen was peripheral blood, collected on day 0 of AZD1222 vaccination. The receptors originated from an adult in good health. The CDR3 runs from the conserved cysteine through the conserved F or W. D genes are given only for firm matches. Only some rows state a clone size, as once, few, many or a class for expanded clones.

NA	TRBV5-1	NA	TRBJ2-7	TGCGCCAGCAGCATGACGACAGACACCTACGAGCAGTACTTC	CASSMTTDTYEQYF
TRBD1	TRBV6-5	once	TRBJ2-7	TGTGCCAGTAGGATAAGGGGGCCCTACGAGCAGTACTTC	CASRIRGPYEQYF
NA	TRBV7-9	NA	TRBJ1-4	TGTGCCAGCAGCCCAACCTCCGGGTCAACTAATGAAAAACTGTTTTTT	CASSPTSGSTNEKLFF
NA	TRBV2	NA	TRBJ1-2	TGTGCCAGCGAGAGGGATTATGGCTACACCTTC	CASERDYGYTF
NA	TRBV15	NA	TRBJ1-1	TGTGCCACCAGCACAGACTGGAACACTGAAGCTTTCTTT	CATSTDWNTEAFF
NA	TRBV5-1	NA	TRBJ1-1	TGCGCCAGCAGCATCGGACAGCTGAACACTGAAGCTTTCTTT	CASSIGQLNTEAFF
NA	TRBV5-6	NA	TRBJ2-3	TGTGCCAGCAGCTTGAGGGGGATGGGGACAGATACGCAGTATTTT	CASSLRGMGTDTQYF
NA	TRBV6-5	NA	TRBJ1-5	TGTGCCAGCAGAGCCCTGAGTGGGCCCCAGCATTTT	CASRALSGPQHF
NA	TRBV7-2	NA	TRBJ2-7	TGTGCCAGCAGCTTAGGAGTTCCCGGGATGTTTGACGAGCAGTACTTC	CASSLGVPGMFDEQYF
NA	TRBV11-3	NA	TRBJ1-3	TGTGCCAGCCGGGCGGGTGGATCCTCTGGAAACACCATATATTTT	CASRAGGSSGNTIYF
TRBD1	TRBV6-5	NA	TRBJ1-6	TGTGCCAGCAGTTCAGGGGGCATTAGTTATTCACCCCTCCACTTT	CASSSGGISYSPLHF
NA	TRBV5-5	NA	TRBJ2-1	TGTGCCAGCAGGGATACAGGCGTTTACAATGAGCAGTTCTTC	CASRDTGVYNEQFF
NA	TRBV6-1	NA	TRBJ1-5	TGTGCCATCGAAGAAGGGGGAACCTATCAGCCCCAGCATTTT	CAIEEGGTYQPQHF
TRBD1	TRBV19	NA	TRBJ1-5	TGTGCCAGTGAGGACAGGCCGGGTCAGCCCCAGCATTTT	CASEDRPGQPQHF
NA	TRBV18	NA	TRBJ2-7	TGTGCCAGCTCACCACAAGACACAGGGTTGGGATACGAGCAGTACTTC	CASSPQDTGLGYEQYF
NA	TRBV12-5	NA	TRBJ1-5	TGTGCTAGTGGTTTATGGGTTACTAATCAGCCCCAGCATTTT	CASGLWVTNQPQHF
NA	TRBV9	NA	TRBJ2-1	TGTGCCAGCAGCGAGGGTGTGGGGAATAATGAGCAGTTCTTC	CASSEGVGNNEQFF
NA	TRBV2	NA	TRBJ2-1	TGTGCCAGCAGCTTGACCAGAACCAATGAGCAGTTCTTC	CASSLTRTNEQFF
TRBD1	TRBV15	NA	TRBJ2-5	TGTGCCACCAGCAGCAACCAGGGGGTCGTGACCCAGTACTTC	CATSSNQGVVTQYF
TRBD1	TRBV29-1	once	TRBJ1-2	TGCAGCGTCCAACAGGGGGGGTATGGCTACACCTTC	CSVQQGGYGYTF
NA	TRBV3-1/TRBV3-2	once	TRBJ1-4	TGTGCCAGCAGTTTGTTGGCAACTAATGAAAAACTGTTTTTT	CASSLLATNEKLFF
TRBD1	TRBV24-1	NA	TRBJ2-2	TGTGCCACCAGTGATTCGCCGGGACAGGGTGTCACCGGGGAGCTGTTTTTT	CATSDSPGQGVTGELFF
TRBD1	TRBV30	NA	TRBJ2-3	TGTGCCTGGACCGCCGGGACAGGGAGCACAGATACGCAGTATTTT	CAWTAGTGSTDTQYF
NA	TRBV27	NA	TRBJ2-2	TGTGCCAGCAGTTTTTCACAGGGGGGGGCCGGGGAGCTGTTTTTT	CASSFSQGGAGELFF
TRBD1	TRBV18	NA	TRBJ1-6	TGTGCCAGCTCACCTGGGACAGGGGCGACTAATTCACCCCTCCACTTT	CASSPGTGATNSPLHF
NA	TRBV20-1	NA	TRBJ1-3	TGCAGTGCCAGTGAGTGGACTGGAAACACCATATATTTT	CSASEWTGNTIYF
TRBD2	TRBV6-2/TRBV6-3	NA	TRBJ2-3	TGTGCCAGCAGTTCCCAGCCCCTAGCGGGAGAGACAGATACGCAGTATTTT	CASSSQPLAGETDTQYF
NA	TRBV7-3	NA	TRBJ1-1	TGTGCCAGCAGCTTAGGGATGACCACTGAAGCTTTCTTT	CASSLGMTTEAFF
NA	TRBV7-8	NA	TRBJ1-3	TGTGCCAGCAGCTTAGTATCTCCTGGAAACACCATATATTTT	CASSLVSPGNTIYF
TRBD2	TRBV7-9	NA	TRBJ2-1	TGTGCCAGCAGCTTAGAATTAGCGGGAGTGGGCAATGAGCAGTTCTTC	CASSLELAGVGNEQFF
NA	TRBV27	NA	TRBJ2-7	TGTGCCAGCAGTCCCGGGGGTGACGAGCAGTACTTC	CASSPGGDEQYF
NA	TRBV6-5	NA	TRBJ1-3	TGTGCCAGCAGTGGAAACACCATATATTTT	CASSGNTIYF
NA	TRBV25-1	NA	TRBJ1-4	TGTGCCAGCAGTGAAAGGGGGGCGAGGGATGAAAAACTGTTTTTT	CASSERGARDEKLFF
NA	TRBV16	NA	TRBJ1-3	TGTGCCAGCAGCCAAAGGGGCAGGCTACACTCTGGAAACACCATATATTTT	CASSQRGRLHSGNTIYF
TRBD2	TRBV3-1/TRBV3-2	NA	TRBJ2-1	TGTGCCAGCAGCCAGGCAGCGGGAGGATATGAGCAGTTCTTC	CASSQAAGGYEQFF
NA	TRBV7-8	NA	TRBJ2-7	TGTGCCAGCAGCTTAGTAGGCCAGTTCTCCTACGAGCAGTACTTC	CASSLVGQFSYEQYF
NA	TRBV4-2	few	TRBJ2-3	TGTGCCAGCAGCCAAAATTGGCGGCGAACTAGCACAGATACGCAGTATTTT	CASSQNWRRTSTDTQYF
NA	TRBV19	NA	TRBJ2-7	TGTGCCAGTAGTAAGGGCAGGTACGAGCAGTACTTC	CASSKGRYEQYF
NA	TRBV5-1	NA	TRBJ1-1	TGCGCCAGCCGACGGGCGGGTATGAACACTGAAGCTTTCTTT	CASRRAGMNTEAFF
NA	TRBV10-1	few	TRBJ2-6	TGCGCCAGCAGTGAGGGATACTCTGGGGCCAACGTCCTGACTTTC	CASSEGYSGANVLTF
NA	TRBV15	NA	TRBJ1-5	TGTGCCACCAGCAGGGATTATAGCAATCAGCCCCAGCATTTT	CATSRDYSNQPQHF
NA	TRBV30	NA	TRBJ1-2	TGTGCCTGGAGTGTACCCCAACCCTGGGCTGGCTACACCTTC	CAWSVPQPWAGYTF
TRBD2	TRBV18	NA	TRBJ2-1	TGTGCCAGCTCACCCGTCGGTAGCGGGCCCTACAATGAGCAGTTCTTC	CASSPVGSGPYNEQFF
NA	TRBV4-2	NA	TRBJ2-7	TGTGCCAGCAGCCAGACGAGAACCTACGAGCAGTACTTC	CASSQTRTYEQYF
TRBD1	TRBV4-2	NA	TRBJ2-5	TGTGCCAGCAGCGGGGGACAGAAAGAGACCCAGTACTTC	CASSGGQKETQYF
NA	TRBV2	NA	TRBJ1-6	TGTGCCAGCAGTGAAAGGGGTTTGAATTCACCCCTCCACTTT	CASSERGLNSPLHF
NA	TRBV11-3	NA	TRBJ1-1	TGTGCCAGCAGCTTTAATCAGGGCACTGAAGCTTTCTTT	CASSFNQGTEAFF
NA	TRBV7-2	NA	TRBJ1-4	TGTGCCAGCAGCCAGGGGAAGGTGTCTAATGAAAAACTGTTTTTT	CASSQGKVSNEKLFF
TRBD2	TRBV2	NA	TRBJ2-1	TGTGCCAGCAGTGCAGCCGGGGGGGTTTCCTCGGCCGAGCAGTTCTTC	CASSAAGGVSSAEQFF
NA	TRBV12-3/TRBV12-4	NA	TRBJ2-5	TGTGCCAGCAGTACGACCCAAGAGACCCAGTACTTC	CASSTTQETQYF